Shown below are 9 T cell receptor beta chains from a single sample sequenced in a study of T-cell reconstitution after alpha-beta-depleted transplantation in children. Using unique molecular identifiers, the investigators prepared the TCRbeta library. TCRdb independently ran MiXCR on the PCR reads; one entry per CDR3 protein. The data hold 610,000 or so distinct CDR3 sequences, with 27% observed a single time. The material was PBMCs, obtained before TCRalphabeta/CD19-depleted stem cell transplant. The receptors derive from a boy in the first two years of life with Wiskott-Aldrich syndrome, due to receive a stem cell transplant.

The genes are TRBV29-1 and TRBJ2-4; 9 nucleotides line up with TRBD1. The CDR3 spans 13 residues. The ends lost 5 bases at V and 12 bases at J; junction bases unmatched: 11. The germline gives CDR1 SQVTM, CDR2 ANQGSEA. Here the CDR3 DNA reads TGCAGCGTTTTAAAGACAGGGGGAACCGCTCAGTACTTC. It is translated as CSVLKTGGTAQYF.

This sequence joins TRBV4-1 and TRBJ1-5; D is undetermined. CDR1 is MGHRA and CDR2 is YSYEKL in the germline V gene. V was shortened by 1 base and J by 5 bases, with 12 bases between the two germline ends. The CDR3 runs 15 residues. Written as DNA, the CDR3 is TGCGCCAGCAGCCAAGGAGGGTTTCCTGATCAGCCCCAGCATTTT. This sequence encodes CASSQGGFPDQPQHF.

This chain uses TRBV20-1 with TRBJ2-1; D gene ambiguous. CDR1 and CDR2 from the germline V gene are DFQATT and SNEGSKA (reference sequence). This CDR3 has 14 amino acids. With 3 bases removed from V and 0 bases from J, the gap between germline ends came to 9 bases. The CDR3 sequence: CSASRLVSYNEQFF. The CDR3 coding sequence is TGCAGTGCTAGCAGGCTAGTCTCCTACAATGAGCAGTTCTTC.

This chain uses TRBV20-1 with TRBJ1-4; TRBD1 might be the D (5 bases). The ends were cut back, 5 bases at V and 3 bases at J, with 10 bases in the middle. This CDR3 region has 13 residues. Germline CDR1 reads DFQATT; CDR2 reads SNEGSKA (reference sequence). The CDR3 is CSAWTGPNEKLFF. The CDR3, as DNA: TGCAGTGCTTGGACGGGGCCTAATGAAAAACTGTTTTTT.

The J gene is TRBJ2-5, the V gene TRBV6-5; 12 nucleotides align to TRBD2. The CDR3 spans 15 residues. V shed 1 base, J shed 5 bases, and the junction held 2 bases outside the gene matches. Per the germline V gene, CDR1 is MNHEY and CDR2 is SVGAGI. DNA for the CDR3: TGTGCCAGCAGTTACTATGGACTAGCGGGGGAGACCCAGTACTTC. This codes for CASSYYGLAGETQYF.

The sample holds a few counts of this clonotype. The chain employs TRBV20-1 and TRBJ2-1; TRBD2 might be the D (6 bases). V was trimmed by 4 bases and J by 4 bases, leaving 11 bases between them. Germline assignment: CDR1 DFQATT and CDR2 SNEGSKA (reference sequence). The CDR3 totals 13 residues. The CDR3 region is CSATRDSYNEQFF. The CDR3 bases are TGCAGTGCTACGCGGGATTCGTACAATGAGCAGTTCTTC.

The chain combines TRBV20-1 with TRBJ2-5; 9 bases line up with TRBD2. The germline CDR1 and CDR2 sequences are DFQATT and SNEGSKA (reference sequence). V lost 0 bases, J lost 2 bases, and 10 bases stayed unmatched. The length of the CDR3 is 17 residues. The CDR3: CSARDLRLAASQETQYF. The CDR3 DNA reads TGCAGTGCTAGAGATCTACGACTAGCGGCTTCTCAAGAGACCCAGTACTTC.

This chain connects TRBV6-5 to TRBJ2-7; D unclear. The V and J ends lost 1 base and 4 bases respectively, with 14 bases between them. This CDR3 region has 15 residues. CDR1 and CDR2 from the germline V gene are MNHEY and SVGAGI. CDR3 sequence: CASSYYRTSRYEQYF. CDR3 DNA sequence: TGTGCCAGCAGTTACTACAGAACGAGTAGGTACGAGCAGTACTTC.

The chain carries TRBV7-8 and TRBJ2-5, with no clear D. Germline values: CDR1 SGHVS, CDR2 FQNEAQ. Trimming cost V 2 bases and J 5 bases, with 12 bases left between them. This CDR3 contains 14 residues. The CDR3: CASSLSRLGETQYF. The CDR3 DNA sequence: TGTGCCAGCAGCTTATCCCGCCTTGGGGAGACCCAGTACTTC.